What follows are 27 T cell receptor beta chains derived from one specimen sequenced in a study of tumor-infiltrating lymphocytes in oesophageal squamous cell carcinoma (dated by TCRdb to about 2016). The receptor library was made with PCR. The run used an Illumina HiSeq 2000. TCRdb reprocessed the public reads (quality trimming at Q25 with fastp, clone calling with MiXCR) and kept in-frame beta chains. Identical CDR3 protein sequences are pooled into one entry, listed with their most common genes and DNA. Recorded for this sample are under 15,000 distinct CDR3 sequences; around 55% of them occurred a single time. The biggest ten clones account for around 35% of the sample. Sequenced: esophageal tumor tissue. The receptors come from a male donor with esophageal squamous cell carcinoma.

Sample share makes this clonotype medium-sized (0.01 to 0.1%). Since a much larger clone is just one base distant, this may be a read error. The V and J genes are TRBV7-9 and TRBJ2-5; 9 bases match TRBD1. CDR3 length equals 17 residues. With 4 bases clipped from V and 11 bases from J, the junction kept 20 bases outside the gene matches. Germline loops: CDR1 SEHNR, CDR2 FQNEAQ (reference sequence). The CDR3 protein is CASSSRTGTGTRNEQYF. In DNA, the CDR3 is TGTGCCAGCAGCTCCAGGACCGGGACAGGGACTCGCAATGAGCAGTACTTC.

At least ten counts were recorded for this clonotype. The rearrangement links TRBV6-1 to TRBJ1-2; TRBD1 is a possible D gene (6 bases). Germline V gives CDR1 MNHNS, CDR2 SASEGT. Trimming shortened V by 6 bases and J by 3 bases, and 11 bases separated the two germline ends. This CDR3 is built from 13 residues. The CDR3 sequence is CASRGGAYYGYTF. In DNA, the CDR3 is TGTGCCAGCAGGGGGGGGGCGTACTATGGCTACACCTTC.

V usage is TRBV7-2 and J usage is TRBJ2-3; D unresolved. This CDR3 is 11 amino acids long. Trimming removed 2 bases at V and 7 bases at J, with 4 bases between. Germline-derived CDR1 and CDR2 are SGHTA and FQGNSA. The CDR3 nucleotides read TGTGCCAGCAGCTTATTGAATACGCAGTATTTT. Encoded protein: CASSLLNTQYF.

This clonotype was found once. This chain uses TRBV5-1 with TRBJ2-6, with 14 bases aligning to TRBD2. TRBJ2-1 matches the DNA end more closely, so the J call is doubtful. Germline V CDR1 and CDR2: SGHRS, YFSETQ. The CDR3 spans 15 residues. CDR3: CASSPGTSGGNEQFF. CDR3 nucleotide sequence: TGCGCCAGCAGCCCGGGGACTAGCGGGGGCAATGAGCAGTTCTTC.

This clonotype came up a few times. This chain connects TRBV7-6 to TRBJ2-7, with no clear D. The CDR3 runs 13 residues. Germline V gene data show CDR1 as SGHVS and CDR2 as FNYEAQ. V gave up 2 bases and J gave up 0 bases, with 5 bases separating them. CDR3 in amino acids: CASSLKDSYEQYF. CDR3 bases: TGTGCCAGCAGCTTAAAGGACTCCTACGAGCAGTACTTC.

The gene calls are TRBV7-6 and TRBJ2-3; no firm D call. The end of the DNA aligns better with TRBJ2-7, so the J call may be wrong. The CDR3 length is 11 residues. Germline CDR1 is SGHVS and CDR2 is FNYEAQ. The DNA of the CDR3 is TGTGCCAGCAGCGACGCCTACGAGCAGTACTTC. It translates to CASSDAYEQYF.

V usage is TRBV27 and J usage is TRBJ1-1, with D perhaps being TRBD1 or TRBD2 (6 bases each). The J call may be faulty, since TRBJ2-3 better matches the DNA end. The germline V gene has CDR1 MNHEY and CDR2 SMNVEV (reference sequence). The CDR3 sequence is 14 residues long. The CDR3: CASSSTGRTDTQYF. CDR3 DNA sequence: TGTGCCAGCAGTAGCACAGGGAGGACAGATACGCAGTATTTT.

The CDR3 DNA sequence: TGTGCCAGCAGCAGAGGATCGGGACAGTCTGCAGATACGCAGTATTTT. Protein product: CASSRGSGQSADTQYF. The chain uses TRBV7-6 and TRBJ2-3; 7 bases line up with TRBD1. This CDR3 is 16 amino acids long. Germline V gene lookup returns CDR1 SGHVS and CDR2 FNYEAQ. After removal of 5 bases from V and 4 bases from J, the junction contained 12 bases not matched to a gene.

The table lists this clonotype with many counts. The chain has TRBV5-4 and TRBJ2-7; 9 bases align to TRBD2. Germline-derived CDR1 and CDR2 are SGHNT and YYREEE (reference sequence). The length of the CDR3 is 16 residues. V lost 3 bases to trimming and J lost 1 base; unmatched junction nucleotides: 8. The CDR3 DNA reads as TGTGCCAGCAGCTCAGGGGCGGCGGGAGGGTCCTACGAGCAGTACTTC. Its protein is CASSSGAAGGSYEQYF.

This clonotype turned up a few times. The chain uses TRBV7-2 and TRBJ2-1; D is possibly TRBD1 (5 bases). The DNA matches TRBJ2-7 better at its end, which makes the J call doubtful. CDR3 length equals 13 residues. CDR1 is SGHTA and CDR2 is FQGNSA in the germline V gene. Here the CDR3 reads CASSQGFLNEQYF. The CDR3, as DNA: TGTGCCAGCAGTCAGGGTTTTTTGAACGAGCAGTACTTC.

In this sample, this clonotype turned up once. J is TRBJ2-1 and V is TRBV11-2; 14 nucleotides agree with TRBD2. The better agreement between TRBJ2-5 and the DNA end casts doubt on the J call. The germline CDR1 and CDR2 sequences are SGHAT and FQNNGV. There are 16 residues in the CDR3. This chain's CDR3 is CASSYGGLAGVETQYF. For the CDR3, the DNA is TGTGCCAGCAGCTATGGGGGACTAGCGGGAGTCGAGACCCAGTACTTC.

This clonotype has a handful of counts. A junction boundary mismatches the germline segment, possibly from a read error. The rearrangement links TRBV7-4 to TRBJ2-4; no reliable D call. Germline values: CDR1 SGHVT, CDR2 SQSDAQ. The CDR3 is made up of 15 amino acids. The CDR3 is CASSLVDLPLGSDNF. Written as DNA, the CDR3 is TGTGCCAGCAGCTTAGTTGACCTTCCTTTGGGATCGGATAACTTC. The whole variable domain, remainder taken from reference TRBV7-4 and TRBJ2-4, is GAGVSQSPRYKVAKRGRDVALRCDSISGHVTLYWYRQTLGQGSEVLTYSQSDAQRDKSGRPSGRFSAERPERSVSTLKIQRTEQGDSAVYLCASSLVDLPLGSDNFGAGTRLSVL.

The gene calls are TRBV7-8 and TRBJ1-5; 8 nucleotides align to TRBD1. V lost 2 bases to trimming and J lost 0 bases; unmatched junction nucleotides: 6. CDR3 size: 17 residues. Germline CDR1 SGHVS, CDR2 FQNEAQ. The CDR3 DNA sequence: TGTGCCAGCAGCTTAAGTGTAACAGGGGGTAGCAATCAGCCCCAGCATTTT. Its translation is CASSLSVTGGSNQPQHF.

A note on this clonotype: A much larger clone lies one base from this, so it may be a read error. The CDR3 DNA reads as TGTGCCAGCAGCCAAGGCACTACAGGGACTGAGACCCAGTTCTTC. Its translation: CASSQGTTGTETQFF. The chain has TRBV4-2 and TRBJ2-4; D may correspond to TRBD1 or TRBD2 (6 bases each). The J call could be wrong; TRBJ2-1 is a better fit for the DNA end. The CDR3 totals 15 residues. Germline CDR1 reads LGHNA; CDR2 reads YNFKEQ.

This clonotype was counted many times. The chain employs TRBV27 and TRBJ1-2; D possibly corresponds to TRBD1 (5 bases). Germline V gene sequence: CDR1 MNHEY, CDR2 SMNVEV (reference sequence). CDR3 size: 13 residues. V lost 3 bases and J lost 3, with 8 bases in between. DNA of the CDR3: TGTGCCAGCAGTTTTGAGGGGCACTATGGCTACACCTTC. It translates to CASSFEGHYGYTF.

The chain recombines TRBV7-2 with TRBJ2-3, with D unclear. V gave up 8 bases and J gave up 4 bases, with 10 bases separating them. Germline-derived CDR1 and CDR2 are SGHTA and FQGNSA. The CDR3 is made up of 12 amino acids. The CDR3 sequence: CASGLSADTQYF. The CDR3, as DNA: TGTGCCAGCGGCCTATCGGCAGATACGCAGTATTTT.

The rearrangement joins TRBV2 to TRBJ2-2; TRBD2 agrees at 8 bases. V shed 6 bases, J shed 6 bases, and the junction held 9 bases outside the gene matches. Germline V lookup: CDR1 SNHLY, CDR2 FYNNEI. The CDR3 contains 15 residues. The CDR3 coding sequence is TGTGCCAGCAGCGGGACTAGTGGGGTGGCCGGGGAGCTGTTTTTT. This encodes CASSGTSGVAGELFF.

The table lists this clonotype with many counts. The CDR3 region is CASSMLTDTQYF. The CDR3 DNA reads as TGTGCCAGTAGTATGCTAACAGATACGCAGTATTTT. This chain links TRBV19 with TRBJ2-3; D is uncertain. V dropped 3 bases and J dropped 3 bases, with 4 bases sitting between them. The CDR3 spans 12 residues. Looked up from germline, CDR1 is LNHDA and CDR2 is SQIVND (reference sequence). The full variable domain, with the rest looked up from reference TRBV19 and TRBJ2-3, is DGGITQSPKYLFRKEGQNVTLSCEQNLNHDAMYWYRQDPGQGLRLIYYSQIVNDFQKGDIAEGYSVSREKKESFPLTVTSAQKNPTAFYLCASSMLTDTQYFGPGTRLTVL.

The genes are TRBV7-6 and TRBJ2-3; 11 nucleotides agree with TRBD2. Germline V gene lookup returns CDR1 SGHVS and CDR2 FNYEAQ. The ends lost 3 bases at V and 2 bases at J; junction bases unmatched: 1. The CDR3 extends over 15 amino acids. The CDR3 region has the DNA TGTGCCAGCAGCTTGGGACTAGCGGACACAGATACGCAGTATTTT. As protein: CASSLGLADTDTQYF.

This clonotype is medium-sized (0.01 to 0.1%) by share. The V call is TRBV7-2, the J call TRBJ2-5, with D tentatively TRBD2 (7 bases). Germline V gene sequence: CDR1 SGHTA, CDR2 FQGNSA. The CDR3 covers 15 residues. V lost 3 bases, J lost 2 bases, and 13 bases lay in between. The CDR3 protein is CASSLGGGPQETQYF. Here the CDR3 DNA reads TGTGCCAGCAGCTTGGGCGGGGGCCCGCAAGAGACCCAGTACTTC.

The J gene is TRBJ2-1, the V gene TRBV5-1; D not resolved. Germline V gives CDR1 SGHRS, CDR2 YFSETQ. The CDR3 runs 15 residues. V lost 2 bases to trimming and J lost 1 base, with 10 bases between them. DNA for the CDR3: TGCGCCAGCAGCTTCGGAGACCCTTCCTACAATGAGCAGTTCTTC. Amino acids: CASSFGDPSYNEQFF.

This clonotype was found a few times. The rearrangement links TRBV7-4 to TRBJ1-2, with D uncertain. Trimming took off 1 base at V and 7 bases at J, with 4 bases between the two ends. This CDR3 region has 11 residues. Germline CDR1 reads SGHVT; CDR2 reads SQSDAQ. The CDR3 DNA follows: TGTGCCAGCAGCTTAGAAGGTGGCTACACCTTC. Protein product: CASSLEGGYTF.

This clonotype was picked up a small number of times. The chain joins TRBV11-2 to TRBJ2-7; D remains unclear. The germline gives CDR1 SGHAT, CDR2 FQNNGV. V was pared by 6 bases and J by 5 bases, with 8 bases between. CDR3 size: 11 residues. The CDR3 loop reads CASRIGDEQYF. DNA for the CDR3: TGTGCCAGCAGGATAGGAGACGAGCAGTACTTC.

Judged by abundance, this clonotype is medium-sized. The chain combines TRBV6-1 with TRBJ2-1; D may be TRBD2 (5 bases). The CDR3 covers 12 residues. Germline V lookup: CDR1 MNHNS, CDR2 SASEGT. Between the trimmed V and J ends, which lost 6 bases and 7 bases, there was a span of 10 bases. The CDR3 loop reads CASRLDTNEQFF. CDR3 DNA sequence: TGTGCCAGCAGACTAGACACTAATGAGCAGTTCTTC.

On this clonotype: Given the absence of the conserved phenylalanine or tryptophan at the CDR3 end, a read error is likely. The DNA is omitted, as the CDR3 cannot be located on it reliably, and the CDR3 follows TCRdb's listing. The chain carries TRBV7-3 and TRBJ2-3; the table names TRBD1, a call not compared with the DNA. A total of 18 residues make up the CDR3, ends included. Germline V CDR1 and CDR2: SGHTA, FQGTGA. The CDR3 region is CASSLRPSSREVGYTFGS.

V and J are TRBV20-1 and TRBJ2-5; the match to TRBD1 covers 10 bases. Gene TRBJ2-7 matches the end of the DNA better, so the J call may be wrong. Germline CDR1 and CDR2: DFQATT and SNEGSKA (reference sequence). The CDR3 consists of 14 residues. CDR3 in DNA: TGCAGTGCTGGCCGGACAGGGGGAATCTACGAGCAGTACTTC. It encodes CSAGRTGGIYEQYF.

This clonotype was seen only a few times. The chain uses TRBV2 and TRBJ2-3; D ambiguous. CDR1 SNHLY and CDR2 FYNNEI come from the germline V gene. The CDR3 contains 12 residues. Trimming removed 7 bases from V and 1 base from J, with 6 bases in between. CDR3 sequence reads: CASTTRTDTQYF. DNA of the CDR3: TGTGCCAGCACCACCCGCACAGATACGCAGTATTTT.